These 14 T cell receptor beta chains were sequenced from one sample in a study of cytomegalovirus exposure and HLA in healthy donors. Vbeta (60) and Jbeta (13) primers were used in the PCR. The repertoire was sequenced with immunoSEQ multiplex PCR; TCRdb's copy has only in-frame clones and lacks some. Here the sample spans hundreds of thousands of clones, more than 60% being singletons. Sequencing was done on a sample of PBMCs. These receptors were taken from a woman in her sixties in good health and CMV-seropositive.

This sequence joins TRBV18 and TRBJ1-4, with 7 bases lining up with TRBD1. CDR3 size: 15 residues. Germline CDR1 reads KGHSH; CDR2 reads LQKENI. Germline trimming cut 1 base from V and 6 bases from J; bases unmatched to any gene: 5. CDR3 sequence (DNA): TGTGCCAGCTCACCACTGGAGGGGGCATATGAAAAACTGTTTTTT. Protein product: CASSPLEGAYEKLFF.

The V and J genes are TRBV28 and TRBJ2-5; maybe TRBD1 (6 bases). The germline gives CDR1 MDHEN, CDR2 SYDVKM. V lost 7 bases and J 1 base, leaving 16 bases between the germline ends. CDR3 length equals 15 residues. The DNA for the CDR3 is TGTGCCAGCACCCTGGCACAGGGCCGCCAAGAGACCCAGTACTTC. Translating it yields CASTLAQGRQETQYF.

The chain links TRBV5-4 to TRBJ2-1; TRBD2 matches at 8 bases. The germline V gene has CDR1 SGHNT and CDR2 YYREEE (reference sequence). Trimming at V came to 1 base and at J to 1 base, leaving 4 bases not matched to a gene. The CDR3 covers 16 residues. DNA of the CDR3: TGTGCCAGCAGCTTGTCGACTAGCGAGTCCTACAATGAGCAGTTCTTC. This translates into CASSLSTSESYNEQFF.

The chain combines TRBV5-1 with TRBJ1-4, with 7 bases fitting TRBD1. The trim removed 4 bases at V and 4 bases at J, leaving 10 bases unmatched. Germline CDR1 and CDR2: SGHRS and YFSETQ. This CDR3 has 16 amino acids. For the CDR3, the DNA is TGCGCCAGCAGCAATAGACAGGGTGGTGGTAATGAAAAACTGTTTTTT. Protein: CASSNRQGGGNEKLFF.

A few counts support this clone. The chain uses TRBV19 and TRBJ1-1; no firm D call. Trimming took 3 bases from V and 4 from J, leaving 6 bases between them. Germline V lookup: CDR1 LNHDA, CDR2 SQIVND (reference sequence). The CDR3 loop spans 12 amino acids. The CDR3 sequence is CASSIGSTEAFF. In nucleotides, the CDR3 is TGTGCCAGTAGTATCGGGTCCACTGAAGCTTTCTTT.

The V call is TRBV5-1, the J call TRBJ2-1; TRBD2 matches at 10 bases. Germline CDR1 reads SGHRS; CDR2 reads YFSETQ. This CDR3 region has 17 residues. Trimming at V came to 4 bases and at J to 0 bases, leaving 7 bases not matched to a gene. As DNA, the CDR3 is TGCGCCAGCAGCCGGGGGGCTAGCGGGAGCTCCTACAATGAGCAGTTCTTC. Translating gives CASSRGASGSSYNEQFF.

This chain connects TRBV5-1 to TRBJ2-1, with D perhaps matching TRBD1 (8 bases). Germline-derived CDR1 and CDR2 are SGHRS and YFSETQ. The V gene lost 6 bases and the J gene lost 4 bases, with 23 bases spanning the gap. The CDR3 sequence is 17 residues long. In nucleotides, the CDR3 is TGCGCCAGCACCCCCACCCCCGGGGGGACAGGATACAATGAGCAGTTCTTC. Translating gives CASTPTPGGTGYNEQFF.

The V gene is TRBV4-1, the J gene TRBJ2-5; 9 positions match TRBD2. The junction had 3 bases not matched to a gene; V was cut back by 4 bases and J by 3 bases. This CDR3 is built from 14 residues. The germline V gene encodes CDR1 MGHRA and CDR2 YSYEKL. The CDR3 sequence is CASSRGGAEETQYF. CDR3 in DNA: TGCGCCAGCAGCCGCGGGGGGGCTGAAGAGACCCAGTACTTC.

This chain links TRBV9 with TRBJ2-5, with TRBD2 matching over 8 bases. The CDR3 extends over 14 amino acids. Looked up from germline, CDR1 is SGDLS and CDR2 is YYNGEE. The V and J ends lost 2 bases and 5 bases, in that order; junction bases with no gene match: 5. The CDR3 DNA reads as TGTGCCAGCAGCGTCGGGAGGGCAGCGGAGACCCAGTACTTC. Protein product: CASSVGRAAETQYF.

The CDR3 here is CASSEGGRADTEAFF. The CDR3 DNA reads TGTGCCAGCAGTGAAGGAGGGAGGGCGGACACTGAAGCTTTCTTT. The chain recombines TRBV6-1 with TRBJ1-1; D remains ambiguous. The CDR3 covers 15 residues. Germline CDR1 MNHNS, CDR2 SASEGT. Deletions cut 1 base from V and 3 bases from J, with 12 bases between.

The J gene is TRBJ2-5, the V gene TRBV7-2; the match to TRBD1 covers 8 bases. CDR3 length equals 16 residues. Germline values: CDR1 SGHTA, CDR2 FQGNSA. The V gene end was trimmed by 2 bases and the J gene end by 1 base; junction bases not matched to a gene: 6. Here the CDR3 reads CASSLYADRAQETQYF. CDR3 nucleotide sequence: TGTGCCAGCAGCTTATACGCGGACAGGGCCCAAGAGACCCAGTACTTC. Variable domain in full (rest from reference TRBV7-2 and TRBJ2-5): GAGVSQSPSNKVTEKGKDVELRCDPISGHTALYWYRQSLGQGLEFLIYFQGNSAPDKSGLPSDRFSAERTGGSVSTLTIQRTQQEDSAVYLCASSLYADRAQETQYFGPGTRLLVL.

V and J are TRBV9 and TRBJ1-1; unclear D gene. Between the trimmed V and J ends, which lost 1 base and 2 bases, there was a span of 21 bases. Germline CDR1 is SGDLS and CDR2 is YYNGEE. The CDR3 totals 18 residues. The CDR3 DNA follows: TGTGCCAGCAGCGTAACCCCCTTTGTGGAGGGAGGAAACACTGAAGCTTTCTTT. Translated, it gives CASSVTPFVEGGNTEAFF.

The rearrangement uses TRBV6-5 and TRBJ1-1; 7 nucleotides agree with TRBD1. There are 15 residues in the CDR3. The V segment lost 5 bases and the J segment 0 bases; nucleotides outside the gene matches: 6. Germline values: CDR1 MNHEY, CDR2 SVGAGI. The CDR3 DNA reads as TGTGCCAGCAGTCGCAGTACAGGGGTGAACACTGAAGCTTTCTTT. It is translated as CASSRSTGVNTEAFF.

Only a few counts were recorded for this clone. This sample also contains other DNA sequences that code for the same CDR3. The V gene is TRBV5-4, the J gene TRBJ2-7, with 7 bases matching TRBD1. Germline CDR1 and CDR2: SGHNT and YYREEE (reference sequence). The CDR3 has 12 amino acids. J was trimmed by 4 bases and V by 3 bases; bases with no gene match: 1. The CDR3 reads CASSSQGYEQYF. In nucleotides, the CDR3 is TGTGCCAGCAGCTCACAGGGGTACGAGCAGTACTTC.